Following are 23 T cell receptor beta chains from one sample sequenced in a study of breast tumors, draining lymph nodes, adjacent tissues. Breast cancer patients provided tissue from their axillary draining lymph nodes. TCRdb used MiXCR to reprocess the multiplex PCR reads, holding one entry per CDR3 protein. The sample carries over 100,000 distinct CDR3 sequences, about 20% recorded once. Sequenced input: axillary lymph node tissue. All receptors derive from a female donor with breast cancer. Some clones in this sample may be carry-over from other donors' samples.

This clonotype was recorded many times. V usage is TRBV18 and J usage is TRBJ2-5; TRBD1 agrees at 7 bases. With 3 bases clipped from V and 5 bases from J, the junction kept 9 bases outside the gene matches. Germline CDR1 KGHSH, CDR2 LQKENI. This CDR3 is 15 amino acids long. The CDR3 spells CASSPRTGDLETQYF. The CDR3 DNA sequence: TGTGCCAGCTCACCGCGAACAGGGGATTTGGAGACCCAGTACTTC.

This clonotype came up a few times. The V and J genes are TRBV30 and TRBJ2-2; D tentatively reads TRBD1 or TRBD2 (5 bases each). Germline loops: CDR1 GTSNPN, CDR2 SVGIG (reference sequence). The CDR3 is 16 residues long. Trimming shortened V by 3 bases and J by 6 bases, and 20 bases separated the two germline ends. In DNA form, the CDR3 reads TGTGCCTGGAGCGGCTTCGGGGCAGGGACGGCCGGGGAGCTGTTTTTT. Translation gives CAWSGFGAGTAGELFF.

This clonotype has ten or more counts. This chain connects TRBV29-1 to TRBJ2-3; TRBD1 agrees at 10 bases. From germline, CDR1 is SQVTM and CDR2 ANQGSEA. There are 14 residues in the CDR3. The V gene end was trimmed by 6 bases and the J gene end by 2 bases; junction bases not matched to a gene: 5. CDR3 sequence (DNA): TGCAGCGTGGACAGGGGGATCAACACAGATACGCAGTATTTT. This sequence encodes CSVDRGINTDTQYF.

To note about this clonotype: A much larger clone differs from this one at a single base, so this may be a read error. The V gene is TRBV27, the J gene TRBJ1-5; D is perhaps TRBD1 (6 bases). The CDR3 has 14 amino acids. The ends were cut back, 6 bases at V and 0 bases at J, with 9 bases in the middle. Germline CDR1 is MNHEY and CDR2 is SMNVEV (reference sequence). The CDR3 here is CASRTGYSNQPQHF. CDR3 in DNA: TGTGCCAGCAGGACAGGATATAGCAATCAGCCCCAGCATTTT.

This clonotype was picked up many times. The chain has TRBV2 and TRBJ2-7, with TRBD1 matching 7 bases. In germline, CDR1 is SNHLY, CDR2 FYNNEI. This CDR3 region has 13 residues. V was clipped by 9 bases and J by 1 base; unmatched bases: 6. The CDR3 DNA sequence: TGTGCCAGATCCGGACAGGCGTCCTACGAGCAGTACTTC. It translates to CARSGQASYEQYF.

This clonotype appeared many times. This chain uses TRBV5-1 with TRBJ2-1; a weak D match, TRBD2 (6 bases). V lost 2 bases to trimming and J lost 0 bases, with 9 bases between them. CDR3 length equals 15 residues. From germline, CDR1 is SGHRS and CDR2 YFSETQ. This chain's CDR3 is CASSFAGLSYNEQFF. Written as DNA, the CDR3 is TGCGCCAGCAGCTTTGCGGGACTCTCCTACAATGAGCAGTTCTTC.

J is TRBJ2-2 and V is TRBV27, with unresolved D. Germline assignment: CDR1 MNHEY and CDR2 SMNVEV (reference sequence). This CDR3 region has 11 residues. The V end lost 5 bases, the J end lost 6 bases, and 4 bases lay between the germline ends. The CDR3 protein is CASSRAGELFF. CDR3 DNA: TGTGCCAGCAGTCGAGCCGGGGAGCTGTTTTTT.

This clonotype was observed many times. The chain is built from TRBV6-2 or TRBV6-3 and TRBJ2-7; 8 bases are shared with TRBD2. The CDR3 runs 13 residues. With V trimmed by 7 bases and J by 7 bases, 9 bases remained unmatched. The germline gives CDR1 MNHEY, CDR2 SVGEGT. CDR3 sequence (DNA): TGTGCCAGCAACACCGGGACTAGAAGAGAGCAGTACTTC. Translation gives CASNTGTRREQYF.

This clonotype was seen more than once but under ten times. The V gene is TRBV6-5, the J gene TRBJ2-1; D is ambiguous. V was pared by 4 bases and J by 1 base, with 14 bases between. The CDR3 is 16 residues long. Germline V lookup: CDR1 MNHEY, CDR2 SVGAGI. The CDR3 DNA reads TGTGCCAGCAGTTCTCCGGTCAGCGAATCCTACAATGAGCAGTTCTTC. Protein product: CASSSPVSESYNEQFF.

Many counts were recorded for this clonotype. V and J are TRBV5-6 and TRBJ2-3; a weak D match, TRBD1 (6 bases). Germline V lookup: CDR1 SGHDT, CDR2 YYEEEE. This CDR3 contains 17 residues. V was clipped by 4 bases and J by 1 base, with 19 bases between them. The CDR3 region is CASSSLGHPKGTDTQYF. For the CDR3, the DNA is TGTGCCAGCAGCAGTCTGGGACATCCCAAGGGCACAGATACGCAGTATTTT.

This clonotype occurred many times. This chain connects TRBV4-3 to TRBJ2-2; 11 bases match TRBD1. Trimming removed 1 base from V and 5 bases from J; junction bases left unmatched: 3. The CDR3 extends over 16 amino acids. Germline CDR1 and CDR2: LGHNA and YSLEER. The DNA for the CDR3 is TGCGCCAGCAGCCAAGGGACAGGGGGCAGGACCGGGGAGCTGTTTTTT. It translates to CASSQGTGGRTGELFF.

As regards this clonotype: At one end the junction does not follow the germline gene, possibly because of a read error. The chain is built from TRBV29-1 and TRBJ2-1, with D maybe TRBD1 (5 bases). The CDR3 extends over 11 amino acids. CDR1 and CDR2 (germline): SQVTM, ANQGSEA. The CDR3, as DNA: TGCAGCGTTGACGACAGCAATGAGCAGTCCTTC. Its translation: CSVDDSNEQSF.

This clonotype was found many times. This chain connects TRBV2 to TRBJ2-7; TRBD2 aligns across 9 bases. CDR3 length: 13 amino acids. V lost 6 bases and J lost 6; bases outside the gene matches: 6. Germline loops: CDR1 SNHLY, CDR2 FYNNEI. CDR3 amino acids: CASRGTSQGEQYF. In DNA, the CDR3 is TGTGCCAGCAGGGGGACTAGCCAAGGCGAGCAGTACTTC.

With respect to this clonotype: A much larger clone lies one base from this, so it may be a read error. The chain combines TRBV19 with TRBJ2-3; 10 bases fit TRBD1. The CDR3 sequence is 15 residues long. Germline CDR1 reads LNHDA; CDR2 reads SQIVND (reference sequence). The V and J ends lost 7 bases and 5 bases, in that order; junction bases with no gene match: 9. DNA of the CDR3: TGTGCCAGTACGACCTGGACAGGGGGGGTAGATACGCAGTATTTT. Translating it yields CASTTWTGGVDTQYF. The full variable domain, completed using reference TRBV19 and TRBJ2-3, is DGGITQSPKYLFRKEGQNVTLSCEQNLNHDAMYWYRQDPGQGLRLIYYSQIVNDFQKGDIAEGYSVSREKKESFPLTVTSAQKNPTAFYLCASTTWTGGVDTQYFGPGTRLTVL.

Comments on this clonotype: Given a much more abundant clone one base away, this may be a read error. The CDR3 sequence: CASHCKREIPVQQYF. The CDR3 DNA follows: TGCGCCAGCCATTGTAAGCGGGAGATACCGGTCCAGCAGTACTTC. The V gene is TRBV10-1, the J gene TRBJ2-7; 8 bases are a match to TRBD2. This CDR3 is built from 15 residues. With 8 bases clipped from V and 8 bases from J, the junction kept 17 bases outside the gene matches. Germline CDR1 reads WNHNN; CDR2 reads SYGVQD (reference sequence).

This clonotype was seen repeatedly, ten times or more. The chain couples TRBV6-6 to TRBJ1-5; D unresolved. The length of the CDR3 is 14 residues. Germline CDR1 is MNHNY and CDR2 is SVGAGI (reference sequence). Between the trimmed V and J ends, which lost 6 bases and 3 bases, there was a span of 12 bases. Here the CDR3 DNA reads TGTGCCAGCAGCGCCGCAGGAGACAATCAGCCCCAGCATTTT. As protein: CASSAAGDNQPQHF.

As regards this clonotype: A much larger clonotype is one base distant, so this may be a read error. A read error is likely, as this CDR3 ends without the conserved phenylalanine or tryptophan. This chain connects TRBV9 to TRBJ2-1; 12 positions match TRBD2. CDR1 and CDR2 from the germline V gene are SGDLS and YYNGEE. V lost 0 bases, J lost 9 bases, and 4 bases stayed unmatched. This CDR3 has 15 amino acids. The CDR3 reads CASSVDLAGGPEQFL. The DNA for the CDR3 is TGTGCCAGCAGCGTAGACCTAGCGGGAGGGCCTGAGCAGTTCCTC.

This clonotype was seen at least ten times. The chain carries TRBV4-3 and TRBJ1-6, with 9 bases that match TRBD1. This CDR3 has 16 residues. CDR1 and CDR2 (germline): LGHNA, YSLEER. Germline trimming cut 2 bases from V and 7 bases from J; bases unmatched to any gene: 6. This CDR3 reads CASSQTNRGRNSPLHF. The CDR3, as DNA: TGCGCCAGCAGCCAAACTAACAGGGGGCGGAATTCACCCCTCCACTTT.

Comments on this clonotype: One end of the junction does not line up with germline, which may come from a read error. V and J are TRBV4-3 and TRBJ2-5; no reliable D call. This CDR3 is built from 12 residues. CDR1 is LGHNA and CDR2 is YSLEER in the germline V gene. DNA for the CDR3: TGCGCCAACAGCCAAGATGGTGAGGCCCAGTACTTC. Protein: CANSQDGEAQYF.

As to this clonotype: Relative to the germline gene, one junction end is altered; a read error may explain this. CDR3: CATLAGEHRGAVF. The CDR3 DNA reads as TGTGCCACCTTAGCGGGAGAACACCGGGGAGCTGTTTTT. The rearrangement joins TRBV19 to TRBJ2-2; 9 bases line up with TRBD2. Germline CDR1 reads LNHDA; CDR2 reads SQIVND (reference sequence). This CDR3 has 13 amino acids.

This clonotype was counted only a few times. A read error is possible here, since a much larger clone lies one base away. V and J are TRBV10-2 and TRBJ1-6; maybe TRBD1 (6 bases). Germline lookup yields CDR1 WSHSY and CDR2 SAAADI. Trimming pared 4 bases from V and 9 bases from J, leaving 10 bases between. The CDR3 is 13 residues long. CDR3 coding DNA: TGCGCCAGCAGTGGGGGGGGCAGTTCACCCCTCCACTTT. Residues: CASSGGGSSPLHF.

In this sample, this clonotype turned up a few times. The rearrangement links TRBV19 to TRBJ2-1; D is perhaps TRBD2 (6 bases). V lost 6 bases and J 8 bases, leaving 17 bases between the germline ends. The germline gives CDR1 LNHDA, CDR2 SQIVND (reference sequence). The CDR3 sequence is 14 residues long. The CDR3 DNA follows: TGTGCCAGTAGCAGGGACTCCCGGAGATATGAGCAGTTCTTC. It codes for CASSRDSRRYEQFF. Combining the CDR3 with reference TRBV19 and TRBJ2-1 gives the whole variable domain DGGITQSPKYLFRKEGQNVTLSCEQNLNHDAMYWYRQDPGQGLRLIYYSQIVNDFQKGDIAEGYSVSREKKESFPLTVTSAQKNPTAFYLCASSRDSRRYEQFFGPGTRLTVL.

In its sample, this clonotype was seen many times. The rearrangement joins TRBV6-2 or TRBV6-3 to TRBJ2-3; 10 nucleotides line up with TRBD1. The CDR3 contains 17 residues. Germline CDR1 and CDR2: MNHEY and SVGEGT. V lost 7 bases and J lost 4; bases outside the gene matches: 14. CDR3 coding DNA: TGTGCCAGCAACAAGGACAGGGGGTCGTATCTTGCAGATACGCAGTATTTT. This encodes CASNKDRGSYLADTQYF.